This note documents a single T cell receptor (beta chain) sequence. Antigen specificity is unknown. The record originates from a study of T cells in localized non-small cell lung cancer. The CDR3 contains 15 residues. V lost 0 bases to trimming and J lost 4 bases, with 10 bases between them. From germline, CDR1 is SGHRS and CDR2 YFSETQ. Sequencing was performed with immunoSEQ multiplex PCR; in TCRdb, only in-frame clones are kept and a portion is missing. The data show around 64,000 clones, roughly 90% seen once. Study findings and constraints: Increased T cell density in blood showed an association with longer overall survival. Uninvolved adjacent lung showed the highest T cell clonality, exceeding tumor.

This clonotype was obtained from a man aged 40-75 years with stage I squamous cell lung carcinoma. The material was peripheral blood, obtained before any cancer treatment. The rearrangement links TRBV5-1 to TRBJ2-2; D is unclear. CDR3 protein: CASSLVSGPTGELFF. For the CDR3, the DNA is TGCGCCAGCAGCTTGGTATCGGGTCCCACCGGGGAGCTGTTTTTT.